These T cell receptor beta chains were read from a single sample in a study of spatial heterogeneity in lung cancer. Using its own MiXCR run on the 5' RACE reads, TCRdb lists one record per CDR3 protein. The sample holds approximately 11,000 distinct CDR3 sequences, 3.9% seen once. The source material was normal lung tissue next to the tumor, sampled at surgery. The source is a male donor with early-stage non-small cell lung cancer. Both conserved end residues are part of each CDR3. Fields, in order: J gene, clone size, V gene, D gene, CDR3 protein, CDR3 DNA. The D gene is left open where the match is weak. Clone size, where shown, is once, few, many, or a class for clones that have expanded.

>TRBJ2-1|.|TRBV11-2|TRBD2
CASSLGASGINEQFF
TGTGCCAGCAGCCTAGGGGCTAGCGGGATCAATGAGCAGTTCTTC
>TRBJ1-5|medium-sized|TRBV6-2/TRBV6-3|TRBD1
CASSLPSGGRIQPQHF
TGTGCCAGCAGTCTACCTTCAGGGGGTCGCATTCAGCCCCAGCATTTT
>TRBJ2-7|many|TRBV9|TRBD2
CASSPEPSGLAGSYEQYF
TGTGCCAGCAGCCCTGAACCTTCGGGACTAGCGGGATCCTACGAGCAGTACTTC
>TRBJ1-2|many|TRBV20-1|.
CSASRGQGYTF
TGCAGTGCTTCCAGGGGTCAGGGCTACACCTTC
>TRBJ2-3|many|TRBV11-2|.
CASSLVSSADTQYF
TGTGCCAGCAGCTTAGTATCATCAGCAGATACGCAGTATTTT
>TRBJ2-1|many|TRBV29-1|.
CSVRGLGGVNEQFF
TGCAGCGTTCGCGGGCTTGGAGGGGTCAATGAGCAGTTCTTC
>TRBJ2-6|many|TRBV20-1|TRBD2
CSAKLAGSGANVLTF
TGCAGTGCTAAACTAGCGGGGTCGGGGGCCAACGTCCTGACTTTC
>TRBJ2-1|many|TRBV12-3/TRBV12-4|.
CASSFVGGHPNEQFF
TGTGCCAGCAGTTTTGTGGGTGGACATCCCAATGAGCAGTTCTTC
>TRBJ2-3|many|TRBV4-3|TRBD2
CASSRGLAEADGSTDTQYF
TGCGCCAGCAGCCGGGGACTAGCGGAAGCGGACGGGAGCACAGATACGCAGTATTTT
>TRBJ1-1|many|TRBV3-1|.
CASSRSDGGGNTEAFF
TGTGCCAGCAGCCGATCGGACGGGGGTGGAAACACTGAAGCTTTCTTT
>TRBJ2-3|many|TRBV5-1|.
CASSLGSGWTTDTQYF
TGCGCCAGCAGCTTGGGAAGCGGGTGGACAACAGATACGCAGTATTTT
>TRBJ2-1|few|TRBV3-1|.
CASSPRGGGSRDEQFF
TGTGCCAGCAGCCCCCGGGGAGGAGGATCTCGCGATGAGCAGTTCTTC
>TRBJ2-1|many|TRBV11-3|.
CASSLDGLPGEQFF
TGTGCCAGCAGCTTAGATGGACTCCCGGGTGAGCAGTTCTTC
>TRBJ2-5|many|TRBV14|.
CASSQDHGRKTQYF
TGTGCCAGCAGCCAAGATCACGGACGGAAGACCCAGTACTTC
>TRBJ2-3|many|TRBV7-2|.
CASSLDLATLQYF
TGTGCCAGCAGCTTAGACCTAGCCACCCTGCAGTATTTT
>TRBJ1-1|many|TRBV18|TRBD1
CASSQDRGFAEAFF
TGTGCCAGCTCACAAGACAGGGGTTTTGCTGAAGCTTTCTTT
>TRBJ1-4|many|TRBV12-3/TRBV12-4|.
CASSQRVRNEKLFF
TGTGCCAGCAGCCAGAGGGTTCGTAATGAAAAACTGTTTTTT
>TRBJ2-7|many|TRBV2|.
CASSGRGGPQYEQYF
TGTGCCAGCAGTGGCCGCGGCGGGCCCCAGTACGAGCAGTACTTC
>TRBJ2-7|many|TRBV30|.
CAWEGQVGEQYF
TGTGCCTGGGAGGGGCAGGTCGGGGAGCAGTACTTC
>TRBJ1-1|many|TRBV12-3/TRBV12-4|.
CASSFSNTDTEAFF
TGTGCCAGCAGTTTTTCAAACACGGACACTGAAGCTTTCTTT
>TRBJ1-4|many|TRBV5-1|.
CASSLTGIGEKLFF
TGCGCCAGCAGCTTGACAGGGATCGGTGAAAAACTGTTTTTT
>TRBJ2-5|.|TRBV11-1|TRBD1
CASKQTGGRGRETQYF
TGTGCCAGCAAACAAACAGGGGGCAGGGGACGAGAGACCCAGTACTTC